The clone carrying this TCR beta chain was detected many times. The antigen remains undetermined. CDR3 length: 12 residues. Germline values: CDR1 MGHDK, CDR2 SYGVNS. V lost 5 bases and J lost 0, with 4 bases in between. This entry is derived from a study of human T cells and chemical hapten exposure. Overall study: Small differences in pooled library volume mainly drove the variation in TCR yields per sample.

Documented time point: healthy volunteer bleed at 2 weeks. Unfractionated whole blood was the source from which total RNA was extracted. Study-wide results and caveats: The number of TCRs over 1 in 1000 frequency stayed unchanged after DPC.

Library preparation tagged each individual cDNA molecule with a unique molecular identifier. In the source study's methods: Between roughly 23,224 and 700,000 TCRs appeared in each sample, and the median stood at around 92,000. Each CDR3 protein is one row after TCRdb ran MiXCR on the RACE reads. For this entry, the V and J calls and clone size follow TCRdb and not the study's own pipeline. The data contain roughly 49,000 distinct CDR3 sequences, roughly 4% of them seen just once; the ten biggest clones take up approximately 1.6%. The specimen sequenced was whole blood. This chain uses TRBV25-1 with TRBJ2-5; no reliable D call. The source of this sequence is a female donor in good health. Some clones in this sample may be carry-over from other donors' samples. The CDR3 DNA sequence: TGTGCCAGCAGTCCTAACCAAGAGACCCAGTACTTC. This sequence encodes CASSPNQETQYF.